Listed below are T cell receptor beta chains from one sample, sequenced in a study of response to subunit inactivated influenza vaccine. Via MiXCR, TCRdb re-called the RT-PCR reads, giving one row per CDR3 protein. The sample consists of 500,000 to 600,000 distinct CDR3 sequences, 12% to 15% of them appearing once. The sequencing here drew on PBMCs from blood, taken about 11 days after vaccination. All receptors derive from a man aged 50-60 years who received an inactivated influenza vaccine. CDR3s include the opening cysteine and the closing phenylalanine or tryptophan. The order of the fields is CDR3 length, V gene, clone size, D gene, J gene, CDR3 DNA, CDR3 protein. The D gene is left open where the match is weak. The size of a clone is reported for some rows only, either as once, few or many, or as a class for expanded clones.

17,TRBV25-1,few,TRBD2,TRBJ2-5,TGTGCCAGCAATGCAGGAACCGAGGGGAGGGGTCAAGAGACCCAGTACTTC,CASNAGTEGRGQETQYF
15,TRBV7-9,NA,NA,TRBJ1-2,TGTGCCAGCAGCTCCGAGACAGGAGCCAACTATGGCTACACCTTC,CASSSETGANYGYTF
19,TRBV7-6,few,NA,TRBJ2-7,TGTGCCAGCAGCTTAGCTACCTTACGGGGTGGAACGAGCTCCTACGAGCAGTACTTC,CASSLATLRGGTSSYEQYF
13,TRBV5-1,many,TRBD1,TRBJ2-1,TGCGCCAGCAGCTTGGGCCGGGACAGGGGAGAGTTCTTC,CASSLGRDRGEFF
13,TRBV18,NA,NA,TRBJ2-7,TGTGCCAGCTCACCATCCTCCCTAGGGGAGCAGTACTTC,CASSPSSLGEQYF
16,TRBV7-9,NA,NA,TRBJ1-2,TGTGCCAGCAGCTACGCTTTGAGGAGGAGTGATTATGGCTACACCTTC,CASSYALRRSDYGYTF
15,TRBV20-1,NA,TRBD1,TRBJ2-1,TGCAGTGCTAGAGATCTTCAGACAGGGGGTGATGAGCAGTTCTTC,CSARDLQTGGDEQFF
13,TRBV5-6,many,NA,TRBJ2-1,TGTGCCAGCAGCTCGGACCTGTACAATGAGCAGTTCTTC,CASSSDLYNEQFF
16,TRBV25-1,few,TRBD2,TRBJ2-1,TGTGCCAGCAGTGACCCGACTAGCCCCACCGTCCATGAGCAGTTCTTC,CASSDPTSPTVHEQFF
17,TRBV2,NA,TRBD2,TRBJ2-3,TGTGCCAGCAGTGATCTTTTCGCGGGGGGCCGCACAGATACGCAGTATTTT,CASSDLFAGGRTDTQYF
15,TRBV12-3/TRBV12-4,NA,NA,TRBJ1-1,TGTGCCAGCAGTTTAAGCGGTGCAATGAACACTGAAGCTTTCTTT,CASSLSGAMNTEAFF
16,TRBV12-3/TRBV12-4,few,TRBD1,TRBJ2-7,TGTGCCAGCAGTTTTTATGGGACAGGGGCTTTTTACGAGCAGTACTTC,CASSFYGTGAFYEQYF
15,TRBV28,NA,NA,TRBJ2-3,TGTGCCAGCAGTTTTCGAGACAGAAGGAGAGATACGCAGTATTTT,CASSFRDRRRDTQYF
13,TRBV12-3/TRBV12-4,NA,TRBD1,TRBJ2-7,TGTGCCAGCACCTTGACAGGGTATTACGAGCAGTACTTC,CASTLTGYYEQYF
12,TRBV6-2/TRBV6-3,NA,TRBD1,TRBJ2-7,TGTGCCAGCGAGGGACAGGAGTACGAGCAGTACTTC,CASEGQEYEQYF